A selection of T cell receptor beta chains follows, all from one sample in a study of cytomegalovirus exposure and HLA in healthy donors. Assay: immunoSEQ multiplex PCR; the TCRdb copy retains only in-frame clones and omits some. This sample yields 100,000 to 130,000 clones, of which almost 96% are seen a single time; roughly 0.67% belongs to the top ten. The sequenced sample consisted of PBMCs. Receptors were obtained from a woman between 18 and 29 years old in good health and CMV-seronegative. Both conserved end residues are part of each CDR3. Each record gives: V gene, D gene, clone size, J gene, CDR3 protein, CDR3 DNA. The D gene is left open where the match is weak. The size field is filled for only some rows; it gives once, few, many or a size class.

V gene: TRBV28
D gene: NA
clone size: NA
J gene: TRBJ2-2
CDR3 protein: CASSFRLPGNTGELFF
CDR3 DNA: TGTGCCAGCAGTTTTCGGTTACCAGGCAACACCGGGGAGCTGTTTTTT

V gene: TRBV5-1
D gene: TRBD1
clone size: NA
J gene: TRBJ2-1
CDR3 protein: CASSFSGTAYNEQFF
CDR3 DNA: TGCGCCAGCAGCTTCTCCGGGACAGCCTACAATGAGCAGTTCTTC

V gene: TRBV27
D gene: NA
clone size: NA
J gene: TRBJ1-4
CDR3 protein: CASSFNRVEKLFF
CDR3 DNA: TGTGCCAGCAGTTTTAACAGGGTTGAAAAACTGTTTTTT

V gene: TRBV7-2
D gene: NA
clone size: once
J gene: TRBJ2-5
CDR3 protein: CASSLGRLDQETQYF
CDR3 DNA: TGTGCCAGCAGCTTAGGGAGACTAGACCAAGAGACCCAGTACTTC

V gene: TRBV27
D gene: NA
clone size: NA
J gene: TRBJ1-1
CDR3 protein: CASSFGVGGTEAFF
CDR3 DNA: TGTGCCAGCAGTTTTGGGGTCGGGGGCACTGAAGCTTTCTTT

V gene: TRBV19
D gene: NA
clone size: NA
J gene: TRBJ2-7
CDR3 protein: CASSKIASYEQYF
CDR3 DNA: TGTGCCAGTAGTAAGATAGCGAGCTACGAGCAGTACTTC

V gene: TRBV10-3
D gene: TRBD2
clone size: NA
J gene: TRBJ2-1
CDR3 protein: CAISDVSGATNEQFF
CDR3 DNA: TGTGCCATCAGCGATGTAAGCGGGGCGACCAATGAGCAGTTCTTC

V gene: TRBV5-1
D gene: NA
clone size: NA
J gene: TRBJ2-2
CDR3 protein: CASSSGDGTGELFF
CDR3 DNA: TGCGCCAGCAGCAGCGGTGATGGGACCGGGGAGCTGTTTTTT

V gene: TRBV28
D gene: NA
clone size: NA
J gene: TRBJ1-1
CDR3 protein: CASSKGGVGGTEAFF
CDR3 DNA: TGTGCCAGCAGTAAAGGGGGTGTCGGCGGCACTGAAGCTTTCTTT

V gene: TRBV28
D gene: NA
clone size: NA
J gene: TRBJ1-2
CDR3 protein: CASSLGGNYGYTF
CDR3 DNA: TGTGCCAGCAGTTTAGGAGGTAACTATGGCTACACCTTC

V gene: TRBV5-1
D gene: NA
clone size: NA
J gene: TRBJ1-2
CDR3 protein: CASSFDRSGYGYTF
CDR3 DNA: TGCGCCAGCAGCTTCGACAGGTCGGGCTATGGCTACACCTTC

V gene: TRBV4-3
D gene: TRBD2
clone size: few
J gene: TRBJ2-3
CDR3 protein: CASSQELAGGADTQYF
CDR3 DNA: TGCGCCAGCAGCCAAGAACTAGCGGGGGGCGCAGATACGCAGTATTTT

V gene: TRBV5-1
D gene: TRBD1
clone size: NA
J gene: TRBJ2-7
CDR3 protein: CASSPDGTGSYEQYF
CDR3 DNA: TGCGCCAGCAGCCCGGACGGGACAGGCTCCTACGAGCAGTACTTC

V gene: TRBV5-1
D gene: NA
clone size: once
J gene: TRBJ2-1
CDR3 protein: CASSPDSGAGKQFF
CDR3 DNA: TGCGCCAGCAGCCCAGATTCCGGTGCCGGGAAGCAGTTCTTC

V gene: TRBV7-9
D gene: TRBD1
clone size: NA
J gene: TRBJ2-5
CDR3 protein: CASSHRDRGLETQYF
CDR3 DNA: TGTGCCAGCAGTCACCGGGACAGGGGGCTTGAGACCCAGTACTTC

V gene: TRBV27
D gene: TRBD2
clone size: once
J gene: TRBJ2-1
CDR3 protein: CASSLYFGLAGASSYNEQFF
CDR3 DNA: TGTGCCAGCAGTTTATATTTTGGGCTAGCGGGGGCGAGCTCCTACAATGAGCAGTTCTTC

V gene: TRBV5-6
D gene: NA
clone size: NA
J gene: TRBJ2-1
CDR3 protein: CASSLGGSSEQFF
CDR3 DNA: TGTGCCAGCAGCTTGGGAGGTAGCAGTGAGCAGTTCTTC

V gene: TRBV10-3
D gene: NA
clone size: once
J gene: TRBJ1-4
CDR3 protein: CAISEDSYNEKLFF
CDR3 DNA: TGTGCCATCAGTGAGGACAGCTATAATGAAAAACTGTTTTTT

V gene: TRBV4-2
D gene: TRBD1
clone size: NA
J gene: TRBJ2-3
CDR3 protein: CASSLPDRGVDTQYF
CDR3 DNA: TGTGCCAGCAGCCTACCGGACAGGGGGGTAGATACGCAGTATTTT

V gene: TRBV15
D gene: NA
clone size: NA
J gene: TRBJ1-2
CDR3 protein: CATSRDRYGYAF
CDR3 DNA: TGTGCCACCAGCAGGGACAGATATGGCTACGCCTTC

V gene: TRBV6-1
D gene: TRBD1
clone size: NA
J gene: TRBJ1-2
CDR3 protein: CASRETGRDGYTF
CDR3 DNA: TGTGCCAGCAGGGAGACAGGGCGGGATGGCTACACCTTC

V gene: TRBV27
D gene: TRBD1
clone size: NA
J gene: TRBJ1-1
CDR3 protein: CASSLFDRDTEAFF
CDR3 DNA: TGTGCCAGCAGTTTATTCGACAGGGATACTGAAGCTTTCTTT

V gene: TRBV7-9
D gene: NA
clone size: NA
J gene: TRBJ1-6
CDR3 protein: CASELDSPLHF
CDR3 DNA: TGTGCCAGCGAACTGGATTCACCCCTCCACTTT

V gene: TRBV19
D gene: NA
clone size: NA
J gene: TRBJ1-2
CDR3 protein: CASSSGGVWNGYTF
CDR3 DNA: TGTGCCAGTAGTTCCGGGGGGGTCTGGAATGGCTACACCTTC

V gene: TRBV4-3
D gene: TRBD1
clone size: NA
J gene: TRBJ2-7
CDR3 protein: CASSQEITGVSHEQYF
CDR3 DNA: TGCGCCAGCAGCCAAGAAATAACAGGGGTGTCCCACGAGCAGTACTTC

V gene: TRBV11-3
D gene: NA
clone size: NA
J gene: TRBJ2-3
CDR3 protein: CASSSNGADTQYF
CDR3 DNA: TGTGCCAGCAGTTCAAACGGAGCAGATACGCAGTATTTT

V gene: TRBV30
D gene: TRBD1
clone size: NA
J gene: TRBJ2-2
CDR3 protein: CAWYTGTGGSGELFF
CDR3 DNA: TGTGCCTGGTATACCGGGACAGGGGGATCCGGGGAGCTGTTTTTT

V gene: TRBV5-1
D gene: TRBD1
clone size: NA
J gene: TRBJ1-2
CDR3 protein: CASSSMTGGAYGYTF
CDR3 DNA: TGCGCCAGCAGCTCAATGACAGGGGGCGCGTATGGCTACACCTTC

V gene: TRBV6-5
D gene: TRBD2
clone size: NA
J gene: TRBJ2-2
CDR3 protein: CASSYRPAGGTGELFF
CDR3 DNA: TGTGCCAGCAGTTACCGTCCGGCGGGGGGGACCGGGGAGCTGTTTTTT

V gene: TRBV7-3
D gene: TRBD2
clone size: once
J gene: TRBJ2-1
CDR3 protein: CASSPGGGSYNEQFF
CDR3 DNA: TGTGCCAGCAGCCCGGGCGGGGGTTCCTACAATGAGCAGTTCTTC

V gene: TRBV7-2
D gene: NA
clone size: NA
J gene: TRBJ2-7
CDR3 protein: CASSLGMRYEQYF
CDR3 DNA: TGTGCCAGCAGCTTAGGAATGCGCTACGAGCAGTACTTC

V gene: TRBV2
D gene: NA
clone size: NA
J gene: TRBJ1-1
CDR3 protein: CASTLDRGGEAFF
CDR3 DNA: TGTGCCAGCACCCTCGATCGGGGGGGAGAGGCTTTCTTT

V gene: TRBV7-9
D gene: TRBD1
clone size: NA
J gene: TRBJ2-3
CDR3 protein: CASSPHGTGGTDTQYF
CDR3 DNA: TGTGCCAGCAGCCCGCACGGGACAGGAGGCACAGATACGCAGTATTTT

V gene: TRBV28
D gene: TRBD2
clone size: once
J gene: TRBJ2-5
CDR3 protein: CASSSGTSGAETQYF
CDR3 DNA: TGTGCCAGCAGTTCCGGGACTAGCGGGGCCGAGACCCAGTACTTC

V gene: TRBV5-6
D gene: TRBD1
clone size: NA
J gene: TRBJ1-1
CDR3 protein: CASSQDRGDPNTEAFF
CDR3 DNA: TGTGCCAGCAGCCAGGACAGGGGTGACCCGAACACTGAAGCTTTCTTT

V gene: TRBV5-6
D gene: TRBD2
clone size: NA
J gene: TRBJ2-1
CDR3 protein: CASSPRKSGGLSYNEQFF
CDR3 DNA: TGTGCCAGCAGCCCCCGTAAGAGCGGGGGGCTCTCCTACAATGAGCAGTTCTTC

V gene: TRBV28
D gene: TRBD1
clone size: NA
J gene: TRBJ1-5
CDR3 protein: CASSLGQGSRQMHF
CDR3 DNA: TGTGCCAGCAGTTTAGGACAGGGGAGCCGACAAATGCATTTT

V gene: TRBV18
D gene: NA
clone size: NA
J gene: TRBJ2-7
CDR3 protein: CASSPPWGGPDPYEQYF
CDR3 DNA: TGTGCCAGCTCACCACCGTGGGGGGGGCCAGATCCTTACGAGCAGTACTTC

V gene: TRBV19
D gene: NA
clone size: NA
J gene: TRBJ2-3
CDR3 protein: CASSRSWGGAADTQYF
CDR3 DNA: TGTGCCAGTAGTAGATCCTGGGGGGGGGCCGCAGATACGCAGTATTTT

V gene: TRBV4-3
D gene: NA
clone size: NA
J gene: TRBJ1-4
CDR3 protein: CASSQVLQKPGLQNEKLFF
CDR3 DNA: TGCGCCAGCAGCCAAGTCCTCCAAAAGCCGGGATTACAGAATGAAAAACTGTTTTTT

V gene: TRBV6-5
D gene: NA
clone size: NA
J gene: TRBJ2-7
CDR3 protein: CATSTPAGKNYEQYF
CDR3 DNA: TGTGCCACCAGCACCCCTGCGGGTAAAAACTACGAGCAGTACTTC